This TCR beta chain was sequenced for a study of response to subunit inactivated influenza vaccine. Comment on this clonotype: Its antigen remains unidentified.

Findings of the study overall: The study's authors posited that every seasonal influenza vaccination enlists few new T cells.

V lost 2 bases and J lost 9; bases outside the gene matches: 9. The CDR3 is 15 amino acids. Germline V lookup: CDR1 ENHRY, CDR2 SYGVKD. MiXCR was run by TCRdb on the RT-PCR reads, yielding one entry per CDR3 protein. The top ten hold over 8.5% of the sample, which has 610,000 or so distinct CDR3 sequences, about 14% seen once. The sequenced sample was PBMCs from blood, obtained about 12 days after vaccination. This clonotype originated in a man between 50 and 59 years old who received an inactivated influenza vaccine. J is TRBJ2-1 and V is TRBV10-3; 8 positions match TRBD2. In DNA, the CDR3 is TGTGCCATCAGTGAGCGTAACGGGGGGGTTGGTGAGCAGTTCTTC. As protein: CAISERNGGVGEQFF.